This TCR beta chain was identified during a study of cytomegalovirus exposure and HLA in healthy donors. General study results and limits: Across donors, sequencing depth was assumed by presence/absence analyses to be roughly uniform.

Use of 60 Vbeta and 13 Jbeta primers characterized the PCR. Assay: immunoSEQ multiplex PCR; the TCRdb copy retains only in-frame clones and omits some. Recorded for this sample: 120,000 to 150,000 clones. Of note for this clone: Antigen: not known.

Looked up from germline, CDR1 is PRHDT and CDR2 is FYEKMQ (reference sequence). Unmatched junction bases numbered 3, after V lost 5 bases and J lost 0 bases. The CDR3 runs to 15 residues. The V gene is TRBV13, the J gene TRBJ2-2; 7 nucleotides align to TRBD1. The sample was PBMCs. This TCR derives from a young woman in good health and CMV-seronegative. The CDR3: CASSPGQPNTGELFF. In DNA, the CDR3 is TGTGCCAGCAGCCCGGGACAGCCGAACACCGGGGAGCTGTTTTTT.